What follows describes a single TCR beta chain. This sample was taken from a study of blood T cells in healthy people across ages. V lost 6 bases to trimming and J lost 3 bases, with 11 bases between them. CDR1 is DFQATT, CDR2 SNEGSKA, per germline (reference sequence). The CDR3 consists of 12 residues. A sample-barcoded 5' primer and a J-beta primer mix were used in a second PCR of roughly 7 to 11 cycles. TCRdb independently ran MiXCR on the 5' RACE reads; one entry per CDR3 protein. The data show around 820,000 distinct CDR3 sequences, approximately 25% seen once. These data were also filed under a second study, of T cells of mothers and their children. From that second work: Maternal samples each gave over 9 million TCR beta CDR3 reads, and child samples 3 million to 3.5 million each.

Material for sequencing was blood. This TCR was recovered from a boy aged 5-17 years in good health. The rearrangement links TRBV20-1 to TRBJ2-5; D is perhaps TRBD1 (6 bases). CDR3 residues: CSAWTVEETQYF. DNA for the CDR3: TGCAGTGCATGGACAGTGGAAGAGACCCAGTACTTC.